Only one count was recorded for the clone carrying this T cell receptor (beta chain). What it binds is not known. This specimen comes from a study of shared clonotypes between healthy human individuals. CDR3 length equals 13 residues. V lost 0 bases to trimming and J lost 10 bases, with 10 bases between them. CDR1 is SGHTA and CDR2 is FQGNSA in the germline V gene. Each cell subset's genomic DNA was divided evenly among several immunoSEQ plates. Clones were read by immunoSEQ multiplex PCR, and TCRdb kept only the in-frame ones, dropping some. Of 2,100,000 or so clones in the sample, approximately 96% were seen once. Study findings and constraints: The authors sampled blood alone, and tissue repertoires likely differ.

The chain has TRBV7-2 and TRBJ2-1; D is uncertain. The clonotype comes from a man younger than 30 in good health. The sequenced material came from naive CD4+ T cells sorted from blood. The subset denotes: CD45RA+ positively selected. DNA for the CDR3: TGTGCCAGCAGCTTAGCATCAATCCGAGAGCAGTTCTTC. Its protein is CASSLASIREQFF.